Here is one T cell receptor (beta chain) with its context. What it binds is not known. Per germline, CDR1 LGHNA and CDR2 YSLEER. The CDR3 loop spans 15 amino acids. Between the trimmed V and J ends, which lost 3 bases and 3 bases, there was a span of 14 bases. This entry belongs to a study of T cells after yellow fever vaccination. Background on the study: Preparing low-cell-number fractions relied on SMART-Seq v4 Ultra Low Input.

Notes on the study in general: Although the secondary response was weaker, it peaked faster, at day 5 versus 15.

MiXCR was run by TCRdb on the 5' RACE reads, yielding one entry per CDR3 protein. The table shows 150,000 to 200,000 distinct CDR3 sequences, with roughly 9.6% occurring only once. The chain recombines TRBV4-3 with TRBJ1-1; perhaps TRBD1 as D (5 bases). The sequence was obtained from a young man who received the YFV17D yellow fever vaccine. The material sequenced was CD8+ T cells sorted from PBMCs, taken 15 days after the yellow fever booster vaccination. In DNA form, the CDR3 reads TGCGCCAGCAGCCACGGGGACCCCTTATACACTGAAGCTTTCTTT. As protein: CASSHGDPLYTEAFF.